This TCR beta chain originates from a study of cytomegalovirus exposure and HLA in healthy donors. Study information: When fewer than 400 donors were genotyped, approximately 81% of them were found to fall in the Caucasian-associated ancestry cluster.

This clone was counted once. Antigen specificity is unknown. Vbeta (60) and Jbeta (13) primers were used in the PCR. The method was immunoSEQ multiplex PCR; TCRdb's version includes in-frame clones alone and lacks a portion of them. The sample has approximately 170,000 clones, approximately 81% seen once; the top ten hold 2.3%. V shed 1 base and J 5 bases; nucleotides not matched to a gene: 6. CDR1 and CDR2 (germline): SGHAT, FQNNGV. There are 16 residues in the CDR3. Study-wide points: Follow-up analysis later connected one missense variant in DCLRE1C with trimming of TCR beta V- and J-genes. A reported reduction in N-insertions relative to the approximately 640-donor mean was seen in an Asian-associated ancestry cluster in a later analysis.

The sequenced sample consisted of PBMCs. This clonotype was obtained from a woman between 45 and 60 years old in good health and CMV-seronegative. The rearrangement uses TRBV11-2 and TRBJ2-5; 11 nucleotides align to TRBD2. The CDR3 sequence: CASSLVSGGAFETQYF. CDR3 coding DNA: TGTGCCAGCAGCTTAGTTAGCGGGGGGGCCTTTGAGACCCAGTACTTC.